The clone carrying this TCR beta chain was counted a few times. Its antigen is undetermined. This sample is part of a study of CD8+ T cells in alopecia areata. Study-wide points: It was lesional scalp, especially alopecia totalis/universalis, that showed higher clonality than normal scalp. Mice showed clearer TCR sharing than patients did, a gap that was possibly HLA-related.

Using a FACSAria, the CD4+ and CD8+ T cells were sorted from the PBMCs. TCR sequencing used cDNA made by reverse transcription of extracted RNA. Sequencing used immunoSEQ multiplex PCR; TCRdb keeps in-frame clones, though not all of them. The sample records approximately 150,000 clones, 55% to 65% being singletons. The CDR3 sequence is 17 residues long. V dropped 5 bases and J dropped 0 bases, with 20 bases sitting between them. Looked up from germline, CDR1 is SGHRS and CDR2 is YFSETQ. J is TRBJ1-1 and V is TRBV5-1; D is possibly TRBD1 (6 bases). The clonotype was recovered from a human donor in good health. Sequencing was carried out using CD4+ T cells sorted from blood. This CDR3 is CASSSSGAQQVNTEAFF. The CDR3 DNA follows: TGCGCCAGCAGTTCCTCAGGGGCCCAGCAGGTGAACACTGAAGCTTTCTTT. Variable domain in full (rest from reference TRBV5-1 and TRBJ1-1): KAGVTQTPRYLIKTRGQQVTLSCSPISGHRSVSWYQQTPGQGLQFLFEYFSETQRNKGNFPGRFSGRQFSNSRSEMNVSTLELGDSALYLCASSSSGAQQVNTEAFFGQGTRLTVV.